This T cell receptor beta chain was sequenced during a study of T cells in Graves' hyperthyroidism and ophthalmopathy (dated by TCRdb to about 2019). Background on the whole study: Peripheral blood was sampled at the time of initial diagnosis, prior to any treatment. To identify TCR V-J signatures that set the groups apart, the researchers used a discovery cohort of 100 patients, made up of 40 to 45 with Graves' ophthalmopathy and around 58 with stable Graves' hyperthyroidism. An independent validation cohort of about 19 hyperthyroidism patients and approximately 15 patients who later progressed to ophthalmopathy tested prospective prediction of ophthalmopathy. The 100 discovery patients were randomly split 7:3 into training and test sets. In about 6 Graves' hyperthyroidism patients, the study also compared T-cell repertoires from thyroid tissue with T-cell repertoires from blood. Following sampling, methimazole starting at 30 mg daily was given to hyperthyroidism patients, and high-dose intravenous methylprednisolone was given to ophthalmopathy patients. The paper reports TCR Vbeta CDR3 sequencing of roughly 140 peripheral blood samples: under 45 ophthalmopathy, roughly 80 hyperthyroidism and approximately 17 progressor patients.

Hyperthyroidism patients were newly diagnosed, with disease duration under 2 months, and aged 18 to 65 years. Patients with uncontrolled infections, other autoimmune diseases, pregnancy or lactation were excluded. Diagnoses relied on clinical symptoms, serum thyroxine and TRAb, thyroid ultrasound and orbital computed tomography. Blood from progressor patients was drawn when they were first diagnosed with hyperthyroidism, before any ophthalmopathy symptoms appeared. Ficoll-Paque density gradient centrifugation was used to isolate PBMCs from 9.5 to 10 ml of fresh peripheral blood. Patients classed as progressors first received a Graves' hyperthyroidism diagnosis and then went on to develop ophthalmopathy during follow-up. Total RNA was extracted using Trizol reagent, and RNA quality was assessed on an Agilent 2100 Bioanalyzer. The germline V gene specifies MDHEN as CDR1 and SYDVKM as CDR2. From V the trimming removes 6 bases and from J it removes 4 bases, while the gene matches leave 7 bases of the junction unaccounted for. From cysteine to phenylalanine, the CDR3 is 15 amino acids long. The entry retains the CDR3 DNA only, 45 bases that are in frame from base 1.

This clonotype was found many times. This receptor's antigen is unknown. No per-base quality is available; no much larger clone lies one base away. TCR beta CDR3 regions were amplified from RNA transcripts. The TCR CDR3 was subjected to a first round of RT-PCR using the HTBI primer set and the Qiagen OneStep RT-PCR kit. A second multiplex PCR round built the libraries, followed by size selection and purification. Sequencing of the libraries was done on an Illumina HiSeq2000 using paired-end 100 bp reads. Per the original workflow: SOAPnuke was used to process the raw data, throwing out any read that contained adapters or uncalled bases, had a mean Phred below 15, or lacked an exact constant-primer or identifier match. High-quality paired reads were merged with COPE v1.2.5, and unique nucleotide sequences were defined as clonotypes. MiTCR v1.1 was used to align the clonotypes against IMGT TRBV, TRBD and TRBJ reference segments. The analysis included only V-J combinations with a frequency above 0.0001, which together covered roughly 99% of the repertoires. The TCS score was defined as the ratio of F50 (clonal expansion) to E x V (chaos), calculated using BLOSUM62-based TCRdist between CDR3 peptides within each V-J. Welch's t-statistics and random forest reduced 450 to 600 V-J features to 13, which were used in a naive Bayes classifier (R e1071). TCRdb trimmed the raw reads at Q25, called clones with MiXCR and kept productive beta chains. Each record represents a unique CDR3 protein, reported with the most common genes and DNA among its rows. These V and J calls rely on TCRdb rather than the paper's analysis. This sample comprises a few hundred thousand distinct CDR3 sequences, about 15% of them detected only once. Together, the top ten hold around 5.4% of the sample.

The investigation overall reported the following: A model built on a 13 V-J signature distinguished ophthalmopathy from stable hyperthyroidism, reaching roughly 88% sensitivity and approximately 81% specificity in cross-validation and 80%/75% in testing. No statistical method was used to set the sample size in advance, and investigators knew the group allocation. Most expanded thyroid clonotypes (frequency above 0.001) were also found in blood, which suggests that blood repertoires may mirror thyroid immune responses. In validation, progression to ophthalmopathy was predicted by the model with 70% to 71% sensitivity and roughly 76% specificity, a median of approximately 6.5 months before onset.

The chain uses TRBV28 and TRBJ2-2, with 8 central nucleotides matching TRBD1. Material: blood. The TCR was taken from a woman aged 25 to 39 with Graves' hyperthyroidism that later progressed to Graves' ophthalmopathy. The sequence in DNA is TGTGCCAGCAGCCGAAGACAGGGGAGCACCGGGGAGCTGTTTTTT. This translates into CASSRRQGSTGELFF.